The T cell receptor beta chain described here comes from a study of OX40 agonist ivuxolimab in advanced cancers. Across the study: Patients were roughly 87% male with ages roughly 20 to 90, mean roughly 55.

This CDR3 has 15 amino acids. Trimming shortened V by 3 bases and J by 0 bases, and 12 bases separated the two germline ends. In germline, CDR1 is ENHRY, CDR2 SYGVKD. Produced via immunoSEQ multiplex PCR; TCRdb's table is partial and in-frame only. The sample holds tens of thousands of clones, more than 85% seen once. The sample in question was CD4+ or CD8+ T cells sorted from blood, obtained in a trial of the OX40 agonist ivuxolimab. The chain joins TRBV10-3 to TRBJ2-7, with D possibly TRBD2 on 6 matching bases. The TCR originated in an adult with an advanced solid tumor such as melanoma, head and neck, liver or kidney cancer. In DNA, the CDR3 is TGTGCCATCAGTGATCGACTAGAAAGCTCCTACGAGCAGTACTTC. Encoded protein: CAISDRLESSYEQYF.